The 15 T cell receptor beta chains listed next were all sequenced from one sample in a study of Ad26.COV2.S vaccination and SARS-CoV-2 variants. Treatment defined: roughly 19 received Ad26.COV2.S at low or high dose, single or two shots; 5 received placebo; per-sample allocation not given. Material that was analyzed had been drawn on day 63 after the first vaccine or placebo injection. The repertoire was sequenced with immunoSEQ multiplex PCR; TCRdb's copy has only in-frame clones and lacks some. Here the sample spans around 350,000 clones, about 88% being singletons. The sample in question was peripheral blood, obtained in a trial of Ad26.COV2.S vaccine versus placebo. The receptor set was obtained from a person aged 18 to 59 who received the Ad26.COV2.S COVID-19 vaccine or a placebo.

V is TRBV7-9 and J is TRBJ2-3, with 8 bases lining up with TRBD2. V trimming: 4 bases; J trimming: 5 bases; junction bases outside the gene matches: 8. Germline CDR1 SEHNR, CDR2 FQNEAQ (reference sequence). The CDR3 spans 15 residues. The CDR3 region has the DNA TGTGCCAGCAGCTACCGGGGGGGCCCGGAAGATACGCAGTATTTT. Translated: CASSYRGGPEDTQYF. The full variable domain, rest sourced from reference TRBV7-9 and TRBJ2-3, is DTGVSQNPRHKITKRGQNVTFRCDPISEHNRLYWYRQTLGQGPEFLTYFQNEAQLEKSRLLSDRFSAERPKGSFSTLEIQRTEQGDSAMYLCASSYRGGPEDTQYFGPGTRLTVL.

The rearrangement links TRBV19 to TRBJ2-7; D is possibly TRBD1 or TRBD2 (7 bases each). The CDR3 has 14 residues. Trimming cost V 1 base and J 5 bases, with 12 bases left between them. The germline gives CDR1 LNHDA, CDR2 SQIVND (reference sequence). CDR3 region: CASSIVSGGDEQYF. The CDR3 DNA reads as TGTGCCAGTAGTATAGTTTCAGGGGGGGACGAGCAGTACTTC. Complete variable domain (other parts from reference TRBV19 and TRBJ2-7): DGGITQSPKYLFRKEGQNVTLSCEQNLNHDAMYWYRQDPGQGLRLIYYSQIVNDFQKGDIAEGYSVSREKKESFPLTVTSAQKNPTAFYLCASSIVSGGDEQYFGPGTRLTVT.

CDR3 residues: CASSHRGGNQPQHF. The CDR3 nucleotides read TGTGCCAGCAGTCACAGGGGTGGCAATCAGCCCCAGCATTTT. The genes are TRBV27 and TRBJ1-5, with 7 bases matching TRBD1. This CDR3 region has 14 residues. V dropped 5 bases and J dropped 2; count of bases not matched to a gene: 3. Germline CDR1 and CDR2: MNHEY and SMNVEV (reference sequence).

This chain joins TRBV5-1 and TRBJ1-2; TRBD1 aligns across 10 bases. V shed 1 base and J 7 bases; nucleotides not matched to a gene: 7. Germline-derived CDR1 and CDR2 are SGHRS and YFSETQ. The CDR3 has 15 amino acids. CDR3 nucleotide sequence: TGCGCCAGCAGCTTGACCTCGACAGGGGGCTTTGGCTACACCTTC. Protein product: CASSLTSTGGFGYTF.

The V call is TRBV2, the J call TRBJ2-3; 8 nucleotides line up with TRBD2. CDR3 size: 14 residues. V lost 4 bases and J lost 6; bases outside the gene matches: 6. Germline V lookup: CDR1 SNHLY, CDR2 FYNNEI. CDR3 in DNA: TGTGCCAGCAGTGCTCAGACTAGCGAGGATACGCAGTATTTT. It codes for CASSAQTSEDTQYF.

V and J are TRBV18 and TRBJ2-7; D ambiguous. The CDR3 spans 15 residues. The ends were cut back, 6 bases at V and 0 bases at J, with 15 bases in the middle. Germline V gene sequence: CDR1 KGHSH, CDR2 LQKENI. The CDR3 loop is CASSPSRADSYEQYF. CDR3 sequence (DNA): TGTGCCAGCTCCCCCTCCCGAGCAGACTCCTACGAGCAGTACTTC.

The chain combines TRBV9 with TRBJ1-6; D unclear. This CDR3 is built from 17 residues. Germline CDR1 reads SGDLS; CDR2 reads YYNGEE. The V end lost 4 bases, the J end lost 0 bases, and 14 bases lay between the germline ends. The CDR3 reads CASSLTGLSSYNSPLHF. The CDR3 DNA sequence: TGTGCCAGCAGCTTGACGGGGTTAAGCTCCTATAATTCACCCCTCCACTTT.

This clone was found a few times. The rearrangement links TRBV5-1 to TRBJ1-5; 7 bases align to TRBD1. This CDR3 has 15 residues. With V trimmed by 5 bases and J by 2 bases, 7 bases remained unmatched. The V gene's germline CDR1 is SGHRS and CDR2 YFSETQ. The CDR3 nucleotides read TGCGCCAGCAGAAGAACAGGGGAGGGCAATCAGCCCCAGCATTTT. It is translated as CASRRTGEGNQPQHF.

The chain carries TRBV3-1 (or the pseudogene TRBV3-2) and TRBJ2-7; 10 bases agree with TRBD2. Germline V gene sequence: CDR1 LGHDT, CDR2 YNNKEL (reference sequence). The CDR3 has 16 amino acids. V trimming: 3 bases; J trimming: 4 bases; junction bases outside the gene matches: 9. CDR3 bases: TGTGCCAGCAGCCATCGGACTAGCGGTAAAGGGTACGAGCAGTACTTC. It encodes CASSHRTSGKGYEQYF.

The V and J genes are TRBV10-1 and TRBJ2-1; TRBD2 is a possible D gene (6 bases). Trimming took off 5 bases at V and 0 bases at J, with 14 bases between the two ends. CDR1 WNHNN and CDR2 SYGVQD come from the germline V gene (reference sequence). The CDR3 has 16 residues. The CDR3 DNA reads as TGCGCCAGCAGTTTTACCGGGACTCGCTCCTACAATGAGCAGTTCTTC. Its protein is CASSFTGTRSYNEQFF.

Notes on this clone: This CDR3 is also generated by other DNA sequences in the sample. The chain is built from TRBV7-9 and TRBJ1-5; a weak D match, TRBD1 (5 bases). CDR3 length: 14 amino acids. Per germline, CDR1 SEHNR and CDR2 FQNEAQ (reference sequence). With 1 base removed from V and 7 bases from J, the gap between germline ends came to 11 bases. CDR3 sequence reads: CASSLGGDGQPQHF. CDR3 DNA: TGTGCCAGCAGCTTAGGAGGGGATGGGCAGCCCCAGCATTTT. Complete variable domain (other parts from reference TRBV7-9 and TRBJ1-5): DTGVSQNPRHKITKRGQNVTFRCDPISEHNRLYWYRQTLGQGPEFLTYFQNEAQLEKSRLLSDRFSAERPKGSFSTLEIQRTEQGDSAMYLCASSLGGDGQPQHFGDGTRLSIL.

This chain uses TRBV29-1 with TRBJ2-3; 9 bases line up with TRBD2. Germline-derived CDR1 and CDR2 are SQVTM and ANQGSEA. This CDR3 has 15 residues. V was pared by 6 bases and J by 6 bases, with 13 bases of the junction left unmatched. The CDR3 region has the DNA TGCAGCGTGAACGAGGGGACTAGCATTTTGGATACGCAGTATTTT. The encoded protein is CSVNEGTSILDTQYF.

This chain joins TRBV30 and TRBJ2-7; 10 bases fit TRBD1. With 4 bases clipped from V and 2 bases from J, the junction kept 5 bases outside the gene matches. Germline V CDR1 and CDR2: GTSNPN, SVGIG (reference sequence). The CDR3 spans 14 residues. This chain's CDR3 is CAWTGTGDPYEQYF. CDR3 DNA: TGTGCCTGGACCGGGACAGGGGATCCCTACGAGCAGTACTTC.

As regards this clone: An end of the junction does not agree with germline; a read error may underlie this. The V call is TRBV7-7, the J call TRBJ2-2, with 9 bases lining up with TRBD2. This CDR3 contains 19 residues. Per germline, CDR1 SSHAT and CDR2 FNYEAQ (reference sequence). DNA for the CDR3: TGTGCTAGCAGCTTGTCAGGGATAGCGGGGGCGCGAGGCACCGGGGAGCTGTTTTTT. This translates into CASSLSGIAGARGTGELFF. The whole variable domain, filled in from reference TRBV7-7 and TRBJ2-2, reads GAGVSQSPRYKVTKRGQDVTLRCDPISSHATLYWYQQALGQGPEFLTYFNYEAQPDKSGLPSDRFSAERPEGSISTLTIQRTEQRDSAMYRCASSLSGIAGARGTGELFFGEGSRLTVL.

This clone was counted a single time. The gene calls are TRBV6-2 or TRBV6-3 and TRBJ1-2; D is possibly TRBD1 (5 bases). Germline V gene sequence: CDR1 MNHEY, CDR2 SVGEGT. V lost 2 bases and J lost 5, with 18 bases in between. This CDR3 spans 16 amino acids. The CDR3 region is CASSYGLLKGPYGYTF. CDR3 bases: TGTGCCAGCAGTTACGGGCTTCTAAAGGGACCGTATGGCTACACCTTC.